This T cell receptor (beta chain) emerged from a study of shared clonotypes between healthy human individuals (dated by TCRdb to about 2020). For the wider study: The cohort included three men and two women between 18 and 49 years of age. For each donor, CD4 naive and CD4 memory were each run on three plates, CD8 naive on two plates, and CD8 memory on one plate. To estimate repertoire size and how much clonotypes are shared between individuals, the study performed deep sequencing of blood TCR repertoires from five healthy adults. To increase sequencing depth and limit assay-specific biases, TCR repertoire library preparation and sequencing were carried out by different laboratories using diverse techniques. Per donor, leukapheresis produced somewhere between about 0.8 and 9.5 billion PBMCs.

CD8 naive samples consisted of CD45RO-negative cells that were positively selected for CCR7, yielding a CD45RA+CCR7+ population without TemRA cells. The donors were healthy, HIV-negative adults who had no recently reported acute infections or vaccinations. All donors were Caucasian adults living in Nashville, Tennessee, USA. Blood was collected by leukapheresis, and PBMCs were isolated by Ficoll-Histopaque density gradient centrifugation and then cryopreserved in liquid nitrogen vapor phase. Analytical flow cytometry was used to check the purity and quantity of every magnetically sorted T cell population. Genomic DNA was isolated from each sorted fraction and quantified by UV absorbance on a Nanodrop 2000c. The investigation overall reported the following: Pairwise subsampling indicated that sequencing depth was expected to affect the degree of clonotype sharing among donors. Only blood was sampled, and tissue TCR repertoires likely differ from those in blood. Clonotypes shared by all four sorted-subset donors showed higher generation probabilities than non-shared clonotypes. About 5% of naive CD4, 3% to 3.5% of naive CD8, approximately 2.2% of memory CD4, and about 0.4% of memory CD8 clonotypes were shared across a few donors. Rarefaction of sorted-subset datasets indicated incomplete sequencing despite the large sequencing depth. Because the study included a small number of donors, the genetic and exposure-history diversity represented was limited. Naive subsets generally had larger estimated clonotype richness than memory subsets did.

Worth noting for this clone: Its antigen is unknown. No quality values exist for individual bases; no much larger clone is one base distant.

Using the deep immunoSEQ assay, TCR CDR3 regions were amplified from genomic DNA by multiplex PCR. Extracted genomic DNA from each cell subset was distributed evenly across all wells of several immunoSEQ 96-well plates, and each plate was treated as a replicate. Each replicate PCR for sorted subsets received 150 to 250 ng genomic DNA, equal to tens of thousands of T cell genomes. Purified libraries were quantified with a Qubit 3.0 fluorometer, sized on a Bioanalyzer 2100, and re-quantified with the KAPA Library Quantification kit. Every immunoSEQ 96-well plate was sequenced on a separate single-read 150-cycle Illumina NextSeq 550 flow cell. The authors processed their data as follows. Because the immunoSEQ output included only junctional sequences and no quality scores, the filtering could not be the same as the filtering used for full-length reads. To assign V/J genes and CDR3, sequences were annotated against IMGT germline references using PyIR, a Python wrapper for IgBLAST v1.9. Reads were filtered out if the reads had weak V/J assignments (E-value above 1e-6), no CDR3, stop codons, out-of-frame junctions, or ambiguous translated residues. V3J clonotypes were defined as sequences sharing an identical inferred V gene, J gene, and CDR3 amino acid sequence. To compute the percentage overlap between repertoires, the number of shared unique clonotypes was divided by the size of the smaller repertoire. RTK rarefaction, the Chao1 estimator, and Recon v2.1 estimates of unobserved clonotypes were used to assess repertoire richness. For all TCRbeta clonotypes obtained by the gDNA method from several donors, generation probabilities were computed with OLGA. Sourced from immuneACCESS, this table was stored by TCRdb with only in-frame sequences that have V and J called. A share of the clones is absent; for the studies checked, an unresolved V gene accounts for under half, and the remainder has no known explanation. The V and J calls and the clone size are those of that table, but D and trimming were determined from the DNA. Recorded for this sample are hundreds of thousands of clones; roughly 95% of them occurred a single time. The top ten hold roughly 0.1% of the sample.

CDR1 and CDR2 are read off the germline V gene (reference sequence) as PRHDT and FYEKMQ. The CDR3 measures 16 amino acids from cysteine to phenylalanine. Only the CDR3 region is kept as DNA, spanning 48 bases read in frame from base 1. Trimming removed 4 bases from V and 0 bases from J; the gene matches leave 5 bases unexplained. The material sequenced was naive CD8+ T cells sorted from blood. The cell subset or site label corresponds to: CD45RA+CCR7+. The sequence is built from TRBV13 and TRBJ2-1; 8 of the junction bases match TRBD1. This receptor was obtained from a woman in her twenties or thirties in good health. DNA sequence: TGTGCCAGCAGCTCGGGACAGGAGAGCTCCTACAATGAGCAGTTCTTC. The encoded protein is CASSSGQESSYNEQFF.